A selection of T cell receptor beta chains follows, all from one sample in a study of T-cell memory formation after mild COVID-19. TCRdb re-called the 5' RACE reads through MiXCR, storing one row per CDR3 protein. The sample yields 150,000 to 200,000 distinct CDR3 sequences, 16% seen once. The sample comprised PBMCs or a T cell subset sorted from them (not recorded which). These receptors all come from an adult woman who had mild COVID-19 (a few samples of this study predate the infection). Cell type and time point are not known. The CDR3 runs from the conserved cysteine through the conserved F or W. A D gene is named only where the DNA matches it firmly. Clone size appears in some rows only: once, few, many, or a class for an expanded clone.

TRBJ2-3	TRBD2	TRBV5-1	few	TGCGCCAGCAGGGGCGGGACTAGCGGAACTAGCACAGATACGCAGTATTTT	CASRGGTSGTSTDTQYF
TRBJ1-6	NA	TRBV5-1	NA	TGCGCCAGCAGCTTGGTCGCGGGGTCCTATAATTCACCCCTCCACTTT	CASSLVAGSYNSPLHF
TRBJ1-2	NA	TRBV29-1	many	TGCAGCGTTGGGCAGGGAGGACATGGCTACACCTTC	CSVGQGGHGYTF
TRBJ2-1	NA	TRBV7-8	NA	TGTGCCAGCAGCTTCCTCTCGGGGGCCAATGAGCAGTTCTTC	CASSFLSGANEQFF
TRBJ2-1	TRBD2	TRBV12-3/TRBV12-4	many	TGTGCCAGCAGTTTACGGCTAGCGGGAGGGCGCACCTACAATGAGCAGTTCTTC	CASSLRLAGGRTYNEQFF
TRBJ2-7	NA	TRBV12-3/TRBV12-4	few	TGTGCCAGCAGATTAGCGGCCTCCTACGAGCAGTACTTC	CASRLAASYEQYF
TRBJ1-1	TRBD1	TRBV6-5	few	TGTGCCAGCAGACATTACTGGGACAGTACTGAAGCTTTCTTT	CASRHYWDSTEAFF
TRBJ1-2	NA	TRBV6-2/TRBV6-3	NA	TGTGCCAGCAGTTACTCGAACGGGGCGGCTGGCTACACCTTC	CASSYSNGAAGYTF
TRBJ2-3	TRBD2	TRBV5-4	NA	TGTGCCAGCAGCATAGCTAGCGGGGGCCCGCTAAGCACAGATACGCAGTATTTT	CASSIASGGPLSTDTQYF
TRBJ2-4	NA	TRBV20-1	NA	TGCAGTGCTAGATCTGGGTCTGTGGGTAACATTCAGTACTTC	CSARSGSVGNIQYF
TRBJ1-2	TRBD1	TRBV20-1	NA	TGCAGTGGGGGACAGGGGTCCGACTATGGCTACACCTTC	CSGGQGSDYGYTF
TRBJ1-2	TRBD1	TRBV12-3/TRBV12-4	NA	TGTGCCAGCACACCAGGGGGATGTGGCTACACCTTC	CASTPGGCGYTF
TRBJ2-5	TRBD2	TRBV6-2/TRBV6-3	few	TGTGCCAGCAGTGAGAGCGGGAGGGCCGCTAAGACCCAGTACTTC	CASSESGRAAKTQYF
TRBJ2-5	TRBD2	TRBV19	few	TGTGCCAGTCATCCTAGCGGGAGGGCGGAGACCCAGTACTTC	CASHPSGRAETQYF
TRBJ1-3	NA	TRBV20-1	NA	TGCAGTGCTACAAAGGGGAGGGCGAACACCATATATTTT	CSATKGRANTIYF
TRBJ2-7	NA	TRBV7-9	few	TGTGCCAGCAGCTTGGGGCAGGGACGGAACGACGAGCAGTACTTC	CASSLGQGRNDEQYF
TRBJ1-2	NA	TRBV3-1	NA	TGTGCCAGCAGCCAAGCATCGAAGGAGAAGGGATATGGCTACACCTTC	CASSQASKEKGYGYTF
TRBJ1-2	NA	TRBV20-1	NA	TGCAGTGCTAGTCGTCAGCAAAGCTATGGCTACACCTTC	CSASRQQSYGYTF
TRBJ1-1	NA	TRBV5-1	NA	TGCGCCAGCACTTCTGGAAGGGTGAACACTGAAGCTTTCTTT	CASTSGRVNTEAFF
TRBJ1-5	NA	TRBV12-3/TRBV12-4	NA	TGTGCCAGCAGCCCCGGGGCGGGGAATCAGCCCCAGCATTTT	CASSPGAGNQPQHF